Shown below are 12 T cell receptor beta chains from a single sample sequenced in a study of shared clonotypes between healthy human individuals. As defined, naive CD8 cells were CD45RO-negative and positively selected for CCR7, with terminally differentiated effector memory CD45RA+ cells excluded. Libraries were prepared by immunoSEQ multiplex PCR; TCRdb keeps only in-frame clonotypes and omits some of them. The sample records around 2,000,000 clones, about 95% being singletons. The sequenced sample was naive CD8+ T cells sorted from blood. The receptors stem from a young man in good health.

Notes on this clone: Other DNA sequences of this sample code for an identical CDR3. V usage is TRBV13 and J usage is TRBJ2-3; D gene uncertain. There are 13 residues in the CDR3. V was shortened by 5 bases and J by 4 bases, with 10 bases between the two germline ends. Germline V gene sequence: CDR1 PRHDT, CDR2 FYEKMQ (reference sequence). The DNA of the CDR3 is TGTGCCAGCAGCCCAGGTTCGGCAGATACGCAGTATTTT. The encoded protein is CASSPGSADTQYF.

To note about this clone: One end of the junction varies from germline; a read error may be responsible. V is TRBV5-6 and J is TRBJ2-7; the D gene is possibly TRBD1 (5 bases). This CDR3 spans 15 amino acids. Looked up from germline, CDR1 is SGHDT and CDR2 is YYEEEE. The CDR3 region is CASSFFYQGSHEQYF. The CDR3 DNA follows: TGTGCCAGCAGCTTTTTTTATCAGGGCTCCCACGAGCAGTACTTC.

This chain connects TRBV13 to TRBJ2-1, with a weak D call TRBD2 (5 bases). Germline CDR1 reads PRHDT; CDR2 reads FYEKMQ (reference sequence). Trimming stripped 5 bases from V and 12 bases from J, with 20 bases between. This CDR3 comprises 14 residues. This CDR3 reads CASSAGVVEDRQFF. The CDR3, as DNA: TGTGCCAGCAGCGCCGGGGTTGTGGAGGATAGGCAGTTCTTC.

This clone was found once. This chain connects TRBV7-9 to TRBJ1-5; 8 positions match TRBD1. The length of the CDR3 is 14 residues. V shed 6 bases, J shed 7 bases, and the junction held 8 bases outside the gene matches. Germline V lookup: CDR1 SEHNR, CDR2 FQNEAQ (reference sequence). The CDR3 DNA follows: TGTGCCAGCAGTGGACAGGGTGGGAGGCAGCCCCAGCATTTT. Translating gives CASSGQGGRQPQHF. The entire variable domain, with the rest obtained from reference TRBV7-9 and TRBJ1-5, is as follows: DTGVSQNPRHKITKRGQNVTFRCDPISEHNRLYWYRQTLGQGPEFLTYFQNEAQLEKSRLLSDRFSAERPKGSFSTLEIQRTEQGDSAMYLCASSGQGGRQPQHFGDGTRLSIL.

The chain links TRBV7-9 to TRBJ2-4; 10 positions agree with TRBD2. Trimming removed 4 bases from V and 8 bases from J; junction bases left unmatched: 8. The CDR3 spans 15 residues. From germline, CDR1 is SEHNR and CDR2 FQNEAQ (reference sequence). CDR3 coding DNA: TGTGCCAGCAGCTCACCCTCTAGCGGGGGAGACATTCAGTACTTC. Protein: CASSSPSSGGDIQYF.

The chain uses TRBV19 and TRBJ2-7; D remains ambiguous. Germline values: CDR1 LNHDA, CDR2 SQIVND (reference sequence). V gave up 2 bases and J gave up 2 bases, with 10 bases separating them. This CDR3 comprises 14 residues. For the CDR3, the DNA is TGTGCCAGTAGTATAAGGGCCTTTGCCTACGAGCAGTACTTC. Its protein is CASSIRAFAYEQYF.

The rearrangement joins TRBV5-1 to TRBJ2-7; D might be TRBD2 (5 bases). The CDR3 is made up of 15 amino acids. Germline V gene lookup returns CDR1 SGHRS and CDR2 YFSETQ. Trimming pared 4 bases from V and 0 bases from J, leaving 14 bases between. CDR3 loop: CASSPTDGGSYEQYF. The CDR3 DNA follows: TGCGCCAGCAGCCCGACCGACGGAGGCTCCTACGAGCAGTACTTC.

The V and J genes are TRBV28 and TRBJ1-4; D call uncertain. This CDR3 has 13 residues. Germline V lookup: CDR1 MDHEN, CDR2 SYDVKM. The germline V and J ends were trimmed by 6 bases and 8 bases, with 13 bases remaining between them. The DNA of the CDR3 is TGTGCCAGCAGCCCAACTCATATGGAAAAACTGTTTTTT. Residues: CASSPTHMEKLFF.

The CDR3 nucleotides are TGTGCCAGCAGTGAGATCAGGGGATGGGCTAGCAATCAGCCCCAGCATTTT. Its protein is CASSEIRGWASNQPQHF. The rearrangement joins TRBV2 to TRBJ1-5; a weak D match, TRBD1 (6 bases). The CDR3 sequence is 17 residues long. Trimming cost V 3 bases and J 0 bases, with 15 bases left between them. The germline V gene encodes CDR1 SNHLY and CDR2 FYNNEI.

This clone was observed at least ten times. The genes are TRBV2 and TRBJ1-6; D unresolved. Looked up from germline, CDR1 is SNHLY and CDR2 is FYNNEI. With 6 bases removed from V and 6 bases from J, the gap between germline ends came to 15 bases. The CDR3 contains 15 residues. The DNA for the CDR3 is TGTGCCAGCAGGGAATTTCTCTCGGGTAATTCACCCCTCCACTTT. This translates into CASREFLSGNSPLHF. The entire variable domain, with the rest obtained from reference TRBV2 and TRBJ1-6, is as follows: EPEVTQTPSHQVTQMGQEVILRCVPISNHLYFYWYRQILGQKVEFLVSFYNNEISEKSEIFDDQFSVERPDGSNFTLKIRSTKLEDSAMYFCASREFLSGNSPLHFGNGTRLTVT.

Points on this clone: Distinct nucleotide sequences in the sample also encode this CDR3. The chain combines TRBV4-1 with TRBJ2-7; the D is unclear. Germline V lookup: CDR1 MGHRA, CDR2 YSYEKL. V lost 0 bases, J lost 3 bases, and 6 bases lay in between. The CDR3 spans 13 residues. The CDR3 region has the DNA TGCGCCAGCAGCCAAGATCCGGACTACGAGCAGTACTTC. Protein product: CASSQDPDYEQYF.

The chain links TRBV27 to TRBJ1-2; D remains ambiguous. The V end lost 5 bases, the J end lost 7 bases, and 8 bases lay between the germline ends. The CDR3 spans 11 residues. CDR1 MNHEY and CDR2 SMNVEV come from the germline V gene (reference sequence). The CDR3 loop reads CASSPAIGYTF. The CDR3 DNA reads as TGTGCCAGCAGTCCAGCTATTGGCTACACCTTC.